Below, 30 T cell receptor beta chains from the same sample are listed, as sequenced in a study of blood T cell repertoires in COVID-19. Sequencing was performed with immunoSEQ multiplex PCR; in TCRdb, only in-frame clones are kept and a portion is missing. The sample holds fewer than 75,000 clones, around four fifths seen once. The specimen was peripheral blood. The receptors were gathered from a human donor in a cohort sampled during active COVID-19.

This chain joins TRBV18 and TRBJ2-2; 9 nucleotides match TRBD2. CDR1 and CDR2 (germline): KGHSH, LQKENI. The CDR3 extends over 17 amino acids. V was clipped by 3 bases and J by 4 bases; unmatched bases: 9. CDR3 region: CASSPQGLAGITGELFF. The CDR3 DNA reads TGTGCCAGCTCACCCCAGGGACTAGCAGGTATCACCGGGGAGCTGTTTTTT.

This chain links TRBV5-6 with TRBJ1-2; 7 positions agree with TRBD1. This CDR3 contains 15 residues. The V and J ends lost 3 bases and 0 bases, in that order; junction bases with no gene match: 5. CDR1 and CDR2 from the germline V gene are SGHDT and YYEEEE. This chain's CDR3 is CASSSGQLSNYGYTF. In DNA, the CDR3 is TGTGCCAGCAGCTCGGGACAGCTTTCTAACTATGGCTACACCTTC.

The rearrangement joins TRBV9 to TRBJ2-1; weak D call: TRBD2 (5 bases). V was clipped by 4 bases and J by 0 bases, with 11 bases between them. The CDR3 is 15 residues long. CDR1 SGDLS and CDR2 YYNGEE come from the germline V gene. DNA of the CDR3: TGTGCCAGCAGCTACATGGGGAGCTCCTACAATGAGCAGTTCTTC. Its translation is CASSYMGSSYNEQFF.

This chain joins TRBV30 and TRBJ1-1; D might be TRBD1 (5 bases). CDR3 size: 13 residues. V was clipped by 2 bases and J by 2 bases, with 9 bases between them. The V gene's germline CDR1 is GTSNPN and CDR2 SVGIG (reference sequence). The CDR3: CAWSLGGNTEAFF. The CDR3 DNA reads TGTGCCTGGAGTTTGGGGGGAAACACTGAAGCTTTCTTT.

This chain links TRBV7-9 with TRBJ1-2, with 10 bases fitting TRBD1. The V segment lost 5 bases and the J segment 8 bases; nucleotides outside the gene matches: 8. The CDR3 contains 14 residues. The germline CDR1 and CDR2 sequences are SEHNR and FQNEAQ (reference sequence). The CDR3 region is CASSQDRGRKGYTF. The DNA of the CDR3 is TGTGCCAGCAGCCAGGACAGGGGGAGGAAAGGCTACACCTTC.

The CDR3, as DNA: TGCAGTGCTCACCATTGGGGACTCAAGTTCTTC. It specifies CSAHHWGLKFF. The rearrangement links TRBV20-1 to TRBJ2-1, with D possibly matching TRBD2 (6 bases). Trimming shortened V by 5 bases and J by 14 bases, and 16 bases separated the two germline ends. Germline CDR1 is DFQATT and CDR2 is SNEGSKA (reference sequence). The CDR3 consists of 11 residues.

This clone was found a few times. This chain uses TRBV7-3 with TRBJ2-5, with D possibly TRBD1 on 5 matching bases. Trimming removed 5 bases at V and 2 bases at J, with 9 bases between. The germline gives CDR1 SGHTA, CDR2 FQGTGA. The CDR3 is 13 amino acids. The CDR3 coding sequence is TGTGCCAGCAGCCAGACAGTACAAGAGACCCAGTACTTC. Protein sequence: CASSQTVQETQYF.

This clone has a single count. The genes are TRBV19 and TRBJ2-5, with D perhaps matching TRBD2 (6 bases). CDR3 size: 14 residues. With 5 bases removed from V and 5 bases from J, the gap between germline ends came to 15 bases. Germline-derived CDR1 and CDR2 are LNHDA and SQIVND (reference sequence). This CDR3 reads CASSPRSGVETQYF. CDR3 nucleotides: TGTGCCAGTAGTCCGCGGTCGGGGGTGGAGACCCAGTACTTC.

This chain links TRBV5-1 with TRBJ2-3; 8 positions agree with TRBD2. With 1 base clipped from V and 6 bases from J, the junction kept 4 bases outside the gene matches. Germline V gene lookup returns CDR1 SGHRS and CDR2 YFSETQ. CDR3 length: 14 residues. The CDR3 region is CASSLSGGADTQYF. The CDR3 DNA is TGCGCCAGCAGCTTGTCGGGGGGGGCGGATACGCAGTATTTT.

V usage is TRBV28 and J usage is TRBJ2-3; a weak D match, TRBD1 (6 bases). This CDR3 has 17 residues. Trimming cost V 5 bases and J 2 bases, with 20 bases left between them. Looked up from germline, CDR1 is MDHEN and CDR2 is SYDVKM. For the CDR3, the DNA is TGTGCCAGCAGTGGCCGTTATGGGGGCCTTTCCACAGATACGCAGTATTTT. Protein: CASSGRYGGLSTDTQYF.

V usage is TRBV5-1 and J usage is TRBJ1-1; TRBD1 might be the D (6 bases). Germline CDR1 SGHRS, CDR2 YFSETQ. The CDR3 contains 14 residues. Trimming left V 4 bases short and J 0 bases short, with 10 bases between. The CDR3: CASSPDSVNTEAFF. The CDR3 DNA follows: TGCGCCAGCAGCCCGGACAGTGTGAACACTGAAGCTTTCTTT.

The genes are TRBV28 and TRBJ1-6; D possibly corresponds to TRBD1 (6 bases). CDR1 and CDR2 (germline): MDHEN, SYDVKM. Trimming removed 7 bases from V and 5 bases from J, with 15 bases in between. The CDR3 has 15 residues. In DNA, the CDR3 is TGTGCCAGCAACCAGTGGGCAGGGGATAATTCACCCCTCCACTTT. Translation: CASNQWAGDNSPLHF.

This clone came up once. CDR3 protein: CASSSNSGTQFSEAFF. CDR3 in DNA: TGTGCCAGCAGCTCCAATTCAGGAACTCAGTTTTCGGAAGCTTTCTTT. The chain carries TRBV7-3 and TRBJ1-1, with D uncertain. Looked up from germline, CDR1 is SGHTA and CDR2 is FQGTGA. The CDR3 spans 16 residues. V lost 4 bases and J lost 8, with 23 bases in between.

The chain combines TRBV7-8 with TRBJ1-2; 7 bases are shared with TRBD1. Trimming took 6 bases from V and 8 from J; bases not matched to a gene: 15. The CDR3 loop spans 15 amino acids. Germline V gene lookup returns CDR1 SGHVS and CDR2 FQNEAQ. The DNA of the CDR3 is TGTGCCAGCAGTTTGTCCGGGCAGGGGGTAGGAGGCTACACCTTC. Translated: CASSLSGQGVGGYTF. Full variable domain (missing parts from reference TRBV7-8 and TRBJ1-2): GAGVSQSPRYKVAKRGQDVALRCDPISGHVSLFWYQQALGQGPEFLTYFQNEAQLDKSGLPSDRFFAERPEGSVSTLKIQRTQQEDSAVYLCASSLSGQGVGGYTFGSGTRLTVV.

This clone was observed a few times. The chain employs TRBV5-6 and TRBJ2-5; D possibly corresponds to TRBD2 (5 bases). V gave up 7 bases and J gave up 3 bases, with 22 bases separating them. Germline CDR1 SGHDT, CDR2 YYEEEE. This CDR3 has 16 residues. CDR3 loop: CASRHYLRDPEETQYF. The DNA for the CDR3 is TGTGCCAGCCGCCACTATCTCCGGGATCCCGAAGAGACCCAGTACTTC.

The sample holds a few counts of this clone. The J gene is TRBJ2-2, the V gene TRBV2, with TRBD2 matching over 8 bases. CDR1 SNHLY and CDR2 FYNNEI come from the germline V gene. The CDR3 loop spans 16 amino acids. J was trimmed by 1 base and V by 3 bases; bases with no gene match: 4. CDR3 region: CASSERLAGNTGELFF. The DNA for the CDR3 is TGTGCCAGCAGTGAGAGGCTAGCGGGGAACACCGGGGAGCTGTTTTTT. Variable domain in full (rest from reference TRBV2 and TRBJ2-2): EPEVTQTPSHQVTQMGQEVILRCVPISNHLYFYWYRQILGQKVEFLVSFYNNEISEKSEIFDDQFSVERPDGSNFTLKIRSTKLEDSAMYFCASSERLAGNTGELFFGEGSRLTVL.

V usage is TRBV5-1 and J usage is TRBJ1-2, with D possibly being TRBD1 (5 bases). Trimming removed 0 bases at V and 3 bases at J, with 6 bases between. Germline V gives CDR1 SGHRS, CDR2 YFSETQ. The CDR3 is 13 amino acids. In DNA form, the CDR3 reads TGCGCCAGCAGCTTGGAAGGGGACTATGGCTACACCTTC. This sequence encodes CASSLEGDYGYTF.

This clone has a handful of counts. J is TRBJ1-2 and V is TRBV28; D not certain. Trimming took off 7 bases at V and 4 bases at J, with 22 bases between the two ends. Germline assignment: CDR1 MDHEN and CDR2 SYDVKM. The CDR3 is 16 residues long. This CDR3 is CASTPLRTSIRYGYTF. For the CDR3, the DNA is TGTGCCAGCACCCCACTAAGAACCTCTATTCGCTATGGCTACACCTTC.

This rearrangement joins TRBV9 to TRBJ1-4; weak D call: TRBD1 (6 bases). The germline V gene has CDR1 SGDLS and CDR2 YYNGEE. Trimming left V 0 bases short and J 7 bases short, with 13 bases between. The CDR3 sequence is 15 residues long. The CDR3 sequence: CASSVVAGGSEKLFF. As DNA, the CDR3 is TGTGCCAGCAGCGTAGTGGCGGGGGGCTCTGAAAAACTGTTTTTT.

V is TRBV18 and J is TRBJ1-2; 8 bases are a match to TRBD1. The germline V gene has CDR1 KGHSH and CDR2 LQKENI. The V segment lost 3 bases and the J segment 5 bases; nucleotides outside the gene matches: 14. This CDR3 is 17 amino acids long. Written as DNA, the CDR3 is TGTGCCAGCTCACCGGGGGGCCCCGGGACAGGCGTATATGGCTACACCTTC. Protein sequence: CASSPGGPGTGVYGYTF.

The chain links TRBV29-1 to TRBJ1-1; 8 positions match TRBD1. The junction had 12 bases not matched to a gene; V was cut back by 7 bases and J by 5 bases. Germline V gene lookup returns CDR1 SQVTM and CDR2 ANQGSEA. The CDR3 contains 14 residues. The CDR3 is CSARKDRVGTEAFF. The CDR3 bases are TGCAGCGCCCGAAAGGACAGGGTGGGGACTGAAGCTTTCTTT.

The chain is built from TRBV18 and TRBJ1-2; the match to TRBD1 covers 9 bases. After removal of 5 bases from V and 11 bases from J, the junction contained 9 bases not matched to a gene. Germline CDR1 is KGHSH and CDR2 is LQKENI. The CDR3 covers 13 residues. CDR3 bases: TGTGCCAGCTCAACTCCGGGACAGGGACGTTACACCTTC. It translates to CASSTPGQGRYTF.

The J gene is TRBJ2-4, the V gene TRBV5-1; 11 nucleotides match TRBD2. V trimming: 7 bases; J trimming: 7 bases; junction bases outside the gene matches: 7. The germline V gene has CDR1 SGHRS and CDR2 YFSETQ. The CDR3 extends over 14 amino acids. The CDR3 sequence is CASGTSGGGNIQYF. The CDR3 DNA is TGCGCCAGCGGTACTAGCGGGGGCGGGAACATTCAGTACTTC.

V usage is TRBV2 and J usage is TRBJ2-2; TRBD1 might be the D (5 bases). The germline V gene encodes CDR1 SNHLY and CDR2 FYNNEI. This CDR3 is built from 13 residues. Between the trimmed V and J ends, which lost 6 bases and 2 bases, there was a span of 7 bases. The CDR3 DNA reads TGTGCCAGCAGGACAGTAAACACCGGGGAGCTGTTTTTT. Protein sequence: CASRTVNTGELFF.

The rearrangement uses TRBV1 and TRBJ2-5; the table's D call, TRBD2, was not checked against the DNA. TRBV1 is a pseudogene. The CDR3 totals 18 residues. The CDR3 DNA sequence: TGCACCAGCAGCCAAGATCTTGGGTGTCTAGCGGTCCAAGAGACCCAGTACTTC. It yields the protein CTSSQDLGCLAVQETQYF.

The chain couples TRBV24-1 to TRBJ2-6; D remains unclear. V was trimmed by 3 bases and J by 1 base, leaving 6 bases between them. Germline lookup yields CDR1 KGHDR and CDR2 SFDVKD. This CDR3 contains 15 residues. CDR3 sequence reads: CATSDPRSGANVLTF. The CDR3 DNA reads as TGTGCCACCAGTGATCCTAGGTCTGGGGCCAACGTCCTGACTTTC.

The chain links TRBV6-6 to TRBJ2-3, with a tentative D call TRBD2 (5 bases). V lost 7 bases to trimming and J lost 5 bases, with 7 bases between them. Germline V gives CDR1 MNHNY, CDR2 SVGAGI (reference sequence). This CDR3 region has 11 residues. The CDR3 reads CASKRGDTQYF. CDR3 bases: TGTGCCAGCAAACGGGGAGATACGCAGTATTTT.

This clone was observed a handful of times. This chain joins TRBV19 and TRBJ1-5; a weak D match, TRBD1 (6 bases). The CDR3 is made up of 14 amino acids. Germline values: CDR1 LNHDA, CDR2 SQIVND (reference sequence). Trimming removed 3 bases from V and 11 bases from J, with 17 bases in between. This CDR3 reads CASSIFRGRGAQHF. CDR3 DNA sequence: TGTGCCAGTAGTATTTTCAGGGGCCGGGGGGCCCAGCATTTT. The entire variable domain, with the rest obtained from reference TRBV19 and TRBJ1-5, is as follows: DGGITQSPKYLFRKEGQNVTLSCEQNLNHDAMYWYRQDPGQGLRLIYYSQIVNDFQKGDIAEGYSVSREKKESFPLTVTSAQKNPTAFYLCASSIFRGRGAQHFGDGTRLSIL.

This CDR3 is CASSYPQETQYF. CDR3 DNA: TGTGCCAGCAGCTATCCTCAAGAGACCCAGTACTTC. The chain uses TRBV5-5 and TRBJ2-5; D unclear. The CDR3 consists of 12 residues. V dropped 3 bases and J dropped 2 bases, with 5 bases sitting between them. Germline CDR1 and CDR2: SGHKS and YYEKEE (reference sequence).

The rearrangement links TRBV6-5 to TRBJ1-1, with a weak D call TRBD1 (6 bases). There are 15 residues in the CDR3. Germline V CDR1 and CDR2: MNHEY, SVGAGI. The V and J ends lost 5 bases and 0 bases respectively, with 13 bases between them. The CDR3 DNA reads TGTGCCAGCAGTCCTCGACAGGCCATGAACACTGAAGCTTTCTTT. Translated: CASSPRQAMNTEAFF.